This TCR beta chain appears in the sequencing data of a study of blood T cell repertoires in COVID-19. The V gene lost 0 bases and the J gene lost 9 bases, with 14 bases spanning the gap. The CDR3 contains 14 residues. Germline V gene lookup returns CDR1 MNHEY and CDR2 SMNVEV (reference sequence). Original processing methods: Reference gene primer amplification gave estimated nucleated cell counts. Using immunoSEQ multiplex PCR, the repertoire was profiled, and TCRdb retains in-frame clones only, with some absent. Clonal size and the V and J genes are those of that table, whereas D and trimming came from the DNA. The repertoire holds some 160,000 clones, with more than 75% as singletons.

The sequence came from a man aged 50 to 59 who had recovered from COVID-19. The sequenced sample consisted of peripheral blood. The chain employs TRBV27 and TRBJ2-5; possibly TRBD1 for D (6 bases). The DNA of the CDR3 is TGTGCCAGCAGTTTATCGGACAGCCGGTGGGCCCAGTACTTC. Translated, it gives CASSLSDSRWAQYF.